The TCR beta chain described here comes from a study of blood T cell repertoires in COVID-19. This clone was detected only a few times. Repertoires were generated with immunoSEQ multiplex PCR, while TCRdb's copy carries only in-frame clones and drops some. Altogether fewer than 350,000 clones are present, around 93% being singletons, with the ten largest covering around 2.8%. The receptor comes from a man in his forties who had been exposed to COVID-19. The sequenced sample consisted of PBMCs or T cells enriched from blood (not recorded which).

CDR3 region: CATSDGTGGYNSPLHF. CDR3 DNA sequence: TGTGCCACCAGTGATGGTACAGGGGGATATAATTCACCCCTCCACTTT. The chain has TRBV24-1 and TRBJ1-6; 8 bases align to TRBD1. Per germline, CDR1 KGHDR and CDR2 SFDVKD. This CDR3 region has 16 residues. J was trimmed by 4 bases and V by 3 bases; bases with no gene match: 4.